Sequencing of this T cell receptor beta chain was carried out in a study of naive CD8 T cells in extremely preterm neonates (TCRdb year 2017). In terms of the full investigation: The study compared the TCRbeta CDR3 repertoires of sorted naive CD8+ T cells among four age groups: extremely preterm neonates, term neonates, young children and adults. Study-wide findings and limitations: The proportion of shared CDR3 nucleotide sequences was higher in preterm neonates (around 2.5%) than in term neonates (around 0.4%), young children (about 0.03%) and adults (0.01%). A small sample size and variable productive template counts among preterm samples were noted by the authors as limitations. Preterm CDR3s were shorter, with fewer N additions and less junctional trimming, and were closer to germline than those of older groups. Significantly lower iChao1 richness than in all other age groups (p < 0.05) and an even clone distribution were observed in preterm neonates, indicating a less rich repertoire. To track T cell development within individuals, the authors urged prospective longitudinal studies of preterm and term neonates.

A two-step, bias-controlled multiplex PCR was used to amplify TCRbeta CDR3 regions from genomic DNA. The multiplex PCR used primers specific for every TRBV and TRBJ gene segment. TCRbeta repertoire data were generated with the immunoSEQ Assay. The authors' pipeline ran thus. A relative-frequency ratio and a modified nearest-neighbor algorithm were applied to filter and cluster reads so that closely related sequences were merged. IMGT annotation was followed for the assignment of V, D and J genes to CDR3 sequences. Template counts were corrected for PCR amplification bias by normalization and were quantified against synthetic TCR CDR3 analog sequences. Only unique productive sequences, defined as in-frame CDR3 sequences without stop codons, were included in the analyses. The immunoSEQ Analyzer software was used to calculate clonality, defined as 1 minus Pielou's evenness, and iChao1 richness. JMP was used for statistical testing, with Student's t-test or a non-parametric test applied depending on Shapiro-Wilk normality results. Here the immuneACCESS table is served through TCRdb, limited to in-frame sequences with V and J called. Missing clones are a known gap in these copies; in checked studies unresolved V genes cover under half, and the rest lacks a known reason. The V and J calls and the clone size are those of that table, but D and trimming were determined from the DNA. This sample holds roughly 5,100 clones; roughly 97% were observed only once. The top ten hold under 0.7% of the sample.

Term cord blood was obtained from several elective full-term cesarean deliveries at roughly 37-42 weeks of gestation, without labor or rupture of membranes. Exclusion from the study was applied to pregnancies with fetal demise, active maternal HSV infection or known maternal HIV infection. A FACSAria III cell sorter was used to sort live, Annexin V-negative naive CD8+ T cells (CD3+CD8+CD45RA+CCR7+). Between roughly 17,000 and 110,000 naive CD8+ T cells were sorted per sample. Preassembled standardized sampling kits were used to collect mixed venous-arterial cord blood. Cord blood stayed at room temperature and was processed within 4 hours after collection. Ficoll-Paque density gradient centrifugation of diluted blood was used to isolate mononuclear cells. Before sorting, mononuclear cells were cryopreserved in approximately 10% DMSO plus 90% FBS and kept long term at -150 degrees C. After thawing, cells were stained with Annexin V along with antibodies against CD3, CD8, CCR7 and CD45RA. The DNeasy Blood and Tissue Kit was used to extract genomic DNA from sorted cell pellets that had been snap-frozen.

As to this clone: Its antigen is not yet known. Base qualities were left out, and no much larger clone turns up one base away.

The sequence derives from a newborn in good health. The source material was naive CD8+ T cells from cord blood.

The CDR3: CATSPSGGAGYNEQFF. The nucleotide sequence is TGTGCCACCAGCCCCTCTGGGGGGGCAGGGTACAATGAGCAGTTCTTC. The chain was built from TRBV15 and TRBJ2-1, with TRBD2 as a weak D call on 7 bases. Trimming takes 5 bases from V and 4 bases from J, and the germline ends sit 18 bases apart. There are 16 amino acids in the CDR3, from cysteine to phenylalanine inclusive. The kept DNA is CDR3 alone, 48 bases in frame from the first base. The germline V gene encodes CDR1 LNHNV and CDR2 YYDKDF (reference sequence).